These 16 T cell receptor beta chains share one sample of origin, sequenced in a study of T cell repertoires in cytomegalovirus infection. TCRdb fed the reads into MiXCR, producing one record per CDR3 protein. Here the sample spans around 100,000 distinct CDR3 sequences, over 9% being singletons. These TCRs are of unknown antigen specificity. What was sequenced was PBMCs, sequenced either directly or after in vitro stimulation (not recorded which). The receptors derive from a human donor in good health (CMV status not recorded). Some clones in this sample may be carry-over from other donors' samples.

This clonotype was counted at least ten times. An end of the junction differs from the germline gene, which may be a read error. The chain combines TRBV12-3 or TRBV12-4 with TRBJ2-7; D is perhaps TRBD2 (6 bases). The CDR3 covers 13 residues. The DNA for the CDR3 is TGTGCCAGCAGGTTAGCGGCCTCCTACGAGCAGTACTTC. Translating gives CASRLAASYEQYF.

This clonotype turned up a few times. The chain combines TRBV10-2 with TRBJ1-1, with D maybe TRBD1 (5 bases). The CDR3 is 14 amino acids. Trimming stripped 8 bases from V and 6 bases from J, with 19 bases between. CDR1 is WSHSY and CDR2 is SAAADI in the germline V gene. The CDR3 region is CASARGTALPEAFF. The CDR3 nucleotides are TGCGCCAGCGCACGAGGGACTGCCTTGCCTGAAGCTTTCTTT.

The genes are TRBV19 and TRBJ2-1, with D possibly TRBD2 on 5 matching bases. The CDR3 is 11 residues long. The ends were cut back, 7 bases at V and 6 bases at J, with 7 bases in the middle. CDR1 is LNHDA, CDR2 SQIVND, per germline (reference sequence). CDR3 in DNA: TGTGCCAGTATCGGGATCAATGAGCAGTTCTTC. Translated, it gives CASIGINEQFF. The full variable domain, completed using reference TRBV19 and TRBJ2-1, is DGGITQSPKYLFRKEGQNVTLSCEQNLNHDAMYWYRQDPGQGLRLIYYSQIVNDFQKGDIAEGYSVSREKKESFPLTVTSAQKNPTAFYLCASIGINEQFFGPGTRLTVL.

This clonotype was recorded many times. This rearrangement joins TRBV7-9 to TRBJ1-2, with 8 positions matching TRBD1. This CDR3 has 15 amino acids. Trimming cost V 5 bases and J 1 base; bases outside gene matches: 6. Looked up from germline, CDR1 is SEHNR and CDR2 is FQNEAQ (reference sequence). Here the CDR3 DNA reads TGTGCCAGCAGCCCCGGACAGGGTTTTAACTATGGCTACACCTTC. This sequence encodes CASSPGQGFNYGYTF.

At least ten counts were recorded for this clonotype. The rearrangement uses TRBV6-6 and TRBJ2-7; D may be TRBD2 (6 bases). This CDR3 comprises 14 residues. The V and J ends lost 10 bases and 6 bases respectively, with 22 bases between them. Germline V gene sequence: CDR1 MNHNY, CDR2 SVGAGI (reference sequence). CDR3 residues: CATLGGVKGVEQYF. DNA for the CDR3: TGTGCCACCTTAGGAGGGGTGAAGGGTGTCGAGCAGTACTTC.

This chain connects TRBV12-3 or TRBV12-4 to TRBJ2-1, with D uncertain. The CDR3 contains 16 residues. Trimming removed 4 bases at V and 7 bases at J, with 20 bases between. The CDR3 DNA reads TGTGCCAGCAGTTACGTCCAGAAGCCCTTGGGGAATGAGCAGTTCTTC. It yields the protein CASSYVQKPLGNEQFF.

This clonotype was recorded many times. The chain has TRBV6-2 or TRBV6-3 and TRBJ1-2; D unresolved. Per the germline V gene, CDR1 is MNHEY and CDR2 is SVGEGT. V shed 6 bases and J shed 2 bases, with 19 bases lying between them. CDR3 length: 16 residues. The CDR3 sequence is CASSLRMIGKNYGYTF. The CDR3 DNA sequence: TGTGCCAGCAGCCTACGGATGATTGGGAAGAACTATGGCTACACCTTC.

This clonotype was seen repeatedly, ten times or more. J is TRBJ2-3 and V is TRBV14; the D is unclear. V lost 0 bases to trimming and J lost 0 bases, with 16 bases between them. The CDR3 totals 18 residues. Germline V gives CDR1 SGHDN, CDR2 FVKESK. CDR3 DNA sequence: TGTGCCAGCAGCCAAGATAAAGGTCGGTGGATTAGCACAGATACGCAGTATTTT. Its protein product is CASSQDKGRWISTDTQYF. Using reference TRBV14 and TRBJ2-3 for the parts outside the CDR3, the full variable domain is EAGVTQFPSHSVIEKGQTVTLRCDPISGHDNLYWYRRVMGKEIKFLLHFVKESKQDESGMPNNRFLAERTGGTYSTLKVQPAELEDSGVYFCASSQDKGRWISTDTQYFGPGTRLTVL.

This clonotype occurred a few times. The V call is TRBV19, the J call TRBJ1-4; D gene ambiguous. Germline V lookup: CDR1 LNHDA, CDR2 SQIVND (reference sequence). V was pared by 5 bases and J by 8 bases, with 9 bases between. This CDR3 is 12 amino acids long. DNA of the CDR3: TGTGCCAGTAGTCCCGAGGCCGAAAAACTGTTTTTT. Translation: CASSPEAEKLFF.

This clonotype was found many times. This chain uses TRBV4-2 with TRBJ1-2, with D possibly matching TRBD1 (5 bases). V was shortened by 0 bases and J by 8 bases, with 7 bases between the two germline ends. The CDR3 loop spans 12 amino acids. Germline values: CDR1 LGHNA, CDR2 YNFKEQ. The CDR3 reads CASSQDWDGYTF. The DNA for the CDR3 is TGTGCCAGCAGCCAAGACTGGGACGGCTACACCTTC.

This clonotype was detected only a few times. The rearrangement joins TRBV5-5 to TRBJ2-2; D is ambiguous. CDR3 length: 15 residues. Per germline, CDR1 SGHKS and CDR2 YYEKEE (reference sequence). V was trimmed by 1 base and J by 6 bases, leaving 13 bases between them. The CDR3 coding sequence is TGTGCCAGCAGCTTGACGGGTTATCTCCCCGGGGAGCTGTTTTTT. Amino acid sequence: CASSLTGYLPGELFF.

This clonotype was observed many times. This rearrangement joins TRBV28 to TRBJ2-7, with 9 bases identical to TRBD2. This CDR3 has 15 residues. Per the germline V gene, CDR1 is MDHEN and CDR2 is SYDVKM. Trimming took 3 bases from V and 6 from J; bases not matched to a gene: 9. CDR3 loop: CASSFSSAGGSEQYF. The CDR3 coding sequence is TGTGCCAGCAGTTTTAGTTCGGCGGGGGGGTCCGAGCAGTACTTC.

The CDR3 region is CASSPRSEGSYEQYF. The DNA of the CDR3 is TGTGCCAGCTCACCACGTTCTGAGGGTTCCTACGAGCAGTACTTC. V gene TRBV18 combines with J gene TRBJ2-7; a possible D gene is TRBD2 (5 bases). The ends were cut back, 1 base at V and 1 base at J, with 11 bases in the middle. The V gene's germline CDR1 is KGHSH and CDR2 LQKENI. The CDR3 loop spans 15 amino acids.

This clonotype was picked up many times. The J gene is TRBJ1-3, the V gene TRBV12-3 or TRBV12-4; no definite D call. V gave up 5 bases and J gave up 0 bases, with 8 bases separating them. CDR3 length: 14 residues. In nucleotides, the CDR3 is TGTGCCAGCAGTGTACGGCGCTCTGGAAACACCATATATTTT. Protein: CASSVRRSGNTIYF.

There are many counts of this clonotype. The rearrangement joins TRBV12-3 or TRBV12-4 to TRBJ2-1; 7 bases fit TRBD1. This CDR3 comprises 16 residues. Losses at the gene ends were 6 bases for V and 15 bases for J; bases not matched to a gene: 23. The CDR3 sequence: CASSPYARSRGPSLFF. DNA of the CDR3: TGTGCCAGCAGCCCCTATGCCCGTTCAAGGGGGCCCTCACTGTTCTTC.

This clonotype was observed at least ten times. V gene TRBV7-2 combines with J gene TRBJ2-7; 7 bases are shared with TRBD1. Trimming cost V 1 base and J 3 bases; bases outside gene matches: 6. Germline V CDR1 and CDR2: SGHTA, FQGNSA. This CDR3 spans 15 amino acids. The CDR3 spells CASSLVGTEIYEQYF. CDR3 in DNA: TGTGCCAGCAGCTTAGTAGGGACAGAAATCTACGAGCAGTACTTC.